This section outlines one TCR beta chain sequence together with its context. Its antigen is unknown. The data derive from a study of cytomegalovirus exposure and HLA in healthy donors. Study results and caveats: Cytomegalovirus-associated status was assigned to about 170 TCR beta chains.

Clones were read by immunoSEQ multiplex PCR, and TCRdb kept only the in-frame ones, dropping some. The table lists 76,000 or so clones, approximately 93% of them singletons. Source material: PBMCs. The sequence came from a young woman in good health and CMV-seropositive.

The CDR3 loop is CAWGQGAYEQYF. DNA of the CDR3: TGTGCCTGGGGACAGGGGGCTTACGAGCAGTACTTC. V gene TRBV30 combines with J gene TRBJ2-7; TRBD1 matches 11 bases. The germline V gene has CDR1 GTSNPN and CDR2 SVGIG (reference sequence). The CDR3 is 12 residues long. V shed 5 bases, J shed 4 bases, and the junction held 1 base outside the gene matches.